The 12 T cell receptor beta chains below all came from one sample that was sequenced in a study of T cell responses to AZD1222 COVID-19 vaccine (dated by TCRdb to about 2021). Explained via the paper, the time point label denotes: baseline before first vaccination. The treatment or condition label, read with the paper, signifies: meningococcal conjugate vaccine given as trial control. Library preparation was by the immunoSEQ multiplex PCR assay. TCRdb obtained this table from immuneACCESS and retained in-frame rearrangements with V and J assigned. These tables miss some clones; where compared with another copy, unresolved V genes account for less than half of the shortfall, and the remainder is unexplained. The sample has some 120,000 clones on record, 88% of them singletons. Together, the top ten hold under 20% of the sample. Material: peripheral blood, obtained on day 0 of MenACWY control vaccination. The receptors derive from an adult in good health.

CDR3 sequence reads: CASSPGGGRRGSNYGYTF. In DNA, the CDR3 is TGTGCCAGCAGCCCGGGGGGGGGTCGTCGGGGATCTAACTATGGCTACACCTTC. The chain recombines TRBV5-4 with TRBJ1-2; D perhaps matches TRBD1 (5 bases). The CDR3 has 18 residues. The V gene's germline CDR1 is SGHNT and CDR2 YYREEE (reference sequence). Trimming took off 4 bases at V and 0 bases at J, with 22 bases between the two ends.

J is TRBJ2-7 and V is TRBV6-5; 7 bases are shared with TRBD2. Trimming took 5 bases from V and 2 from J; bases not matched to a gene: 9. Per the germline V gene, CDR1 is MNHEY and CDR2 is SVGAGI. This CDR3 comprises 15 residues. The CDR3 nucleotides read TGTGCCAGCAGTACTCTAAGCGGGGTAACCTACGAGCAGTACTTC. The encoded protein is CASSTLSGVTYEQYF.

The chain employs TRBV4-1 and TRBJ1-2; no clear D gene. With 1 base removed from V and 5 bases from J, the gap between germline ends came to 14 bases. Germline lookup yields CDR1 MGHRA and CDR2 YSYEKL. The CDR3 is 15 amino acids. The CDR3, as DNA: TGCGCCAGCAGCCAAGCCCGGACCTGGGGATATGGCTACACCTTC. Encoded protein: CASSQARTWGYGYTF.

The chain carries TRBV11-1 and TRBJ2-7; possible D gene TRBD1, 6 bases. V lost 1 base and J 6 bases, leaving 13 bases between the germline ends. Germline CDR1 SGHAT, CDR2 FQDESV (reference sequence). This CDR3 is built from 14 residues. Here the CDR3 reads CASSLVAGVGEQYF. CDR3 DNA: TGTGCCAGCAGCTTAGTGGCAGGGGTAGGCGAGCAGTACTTC. The variable domain in full, completed from reference TRBV11-1 and TRBJ2-7, reads EAEVAQSPRYKITEKSQAVAFWCDPISGHATLYWYRQILGQGPELLVQFQDESVVDDSQLPKDRFSAERLKGVDSTLKIQPAELGDSAMYLCASSLVAGVGEQYFGPGTRLTVT.

The chain joins TRBV18 to TRBJ1-2, with a weak D call TRBD1 (5 bases). Trimming left V 2 bases short and J 8 bases short, with 15 bases between. The CDR3 has 14 amino acids. The germline gives CDR1 KGHSH, CDR2 LQKENI. CDR3 amino acids: CASSPLDSGRGYTF. The CDR3 DNA follows: TGTGCCAGCTCACCATTAGACAGCGGGCGGGGCTACACCTTC. The whole variable domain, remainder taken from reference TRBV18 and TRBJ1-2, is NAGVMQNPRHLVRRRGQEARLRCSPMKGHSHVYWYRQLPEEGLKFMVYLQKENIIDESGMPKERFSAEFPKEGPSILRIQQVVRGDSAAYFCASSPLDSGRGYTFGSGTRLTVV.

CDR3 DNA sequence: TGCGCCAGCAGAGTAGCGGGAGGTCATAAGGACTACGAGCAGTACTTC. This encodes CASRVAGGHKDYEQYF. This chain joins TRBV5-1 and TRBJ2-7, with 10 bases matching TRBD2. CDR1 is SGHRS and CDR2 is YFSETQ in the germline V gene. Trimming took 5 bases from V and 3 from J; bases not matched to a gene: 11. The CDR3 runs 16 residues.

The V call is TRBV15, the J call TRBJ2-7; D unresolved. The CDR3 consists of 13 residues. Germline values: CDR1 LNHNV, CDR2 YYDKDF (reference sequence). The germline V and J ends were trimmed by 1 base and 9 bases, with 13 bases remaining between them. The chain's CDR3 is CATSRGPPGSQYF. Here the CDR3 DNA reads TGTGCCACCAGCAGAGGCCCCCCCGGTTCGCAGTACTTC. Full variable domain (outside the CDR3, taken from reference TRBV15 and TRBJ2-7): DAMVIQNPRYQVTQFGKPVTLSCSQTLNHNVMYWYQQKSSQAPKLLFHYYDKDFNNEADTPDNFQSRRPNTSFCFLDIRSPGLGDTAMYLCATSRGPPGSQYFGPGTRLTVT.

This clone was recorded only once. This same CDR3 is encoded by further DNA sequences in the sample. This rearrangement joins TRBV5-1 to TRBJ2-3; 10 bases match TRBD2. Germline CDR1 is SGHRS and CDR2 is YFSETQ. This CDR3 has 16 amino acids. The V segment lost 4 bases and the J segment 0 bases; nucleotides outside the gene matches: 5. Here the CDR3 reads CASSPRTSGSTDTQYF. The CDR3 DNA reads as TGCGCCAGCAGCCCGAGGACTAGCGGAAGCACAGATACGCAGTATTTT.

The rearrangement uses TRBV20-1 and TRBJ2-2, with D hard to call. This CDR3 contains 11 residues. Germline assignment: CDR1 DFQATT and CDR2 SNEGSKA (reference sequence). Trimming cost V 4 bases and J 5 bases, with 5 bases left between them. Written as DNA, the CDR3 is TGCAGTGCTACGGATACCGGGGAGCTGTTTTTT. It is translated as CSATDTGELFF.

The J gene is TRBJ2-7, the V gene TRBV7-9; TRBD2 might be the D (6 bases). This CDR3 has 17 amino acids. CDR1 and CDR2 (germline): SEHNR, FQNEAQ (reference sequence). V was cut by 4 bases and J by 7 bases, with 26 bases left in between. CDR3 amino acids: CASSSTAGTSIELEQYF. For the CDR3, the DNA is TGTGCCAGCAGCTCTACCGCCGGGACTTCCATTGAGTTAGAGCAGTACTTC.

This chain joins TRBV5-1 and TRBJ2-7; 12 bases are shared with TRBD2. The CDR3 sequence is 15 residues long. Germline-derived CDR1 and CDR2 are SGHRS and YFSETQ. After removal of 4 bases from V and 4 bases from J, the junction contained 6 bases not matched to a gene. DNA of the CDR3: TGCGCCAGCAGCCCTACTAGCGGGGGGTTATACGAGCAGTACTTC. Its protein product is CASSPTSGGLYEQYF.

The chain joins TRBV3-1 (or the pseudogene TRBV3-2) to TRBJ2-1; 10 nucleotides align to TRBD2. The CDR3 runs to 17 residues. CDR1 is LGHDT and CDR2 is YNNKEL in the germline V gene (reference sequence). The V segment lost 5 bases and the J segment 5 bases; nucleotides outside the gene matches: 12. CDR3 protein: CASSGRVLAGADNEQFF. The CDR3 DNA reads as TGTGCCAGCAGCGGACGAGTCCTAGCGGGAGCGGACAATGAGCAGTTCTTC.